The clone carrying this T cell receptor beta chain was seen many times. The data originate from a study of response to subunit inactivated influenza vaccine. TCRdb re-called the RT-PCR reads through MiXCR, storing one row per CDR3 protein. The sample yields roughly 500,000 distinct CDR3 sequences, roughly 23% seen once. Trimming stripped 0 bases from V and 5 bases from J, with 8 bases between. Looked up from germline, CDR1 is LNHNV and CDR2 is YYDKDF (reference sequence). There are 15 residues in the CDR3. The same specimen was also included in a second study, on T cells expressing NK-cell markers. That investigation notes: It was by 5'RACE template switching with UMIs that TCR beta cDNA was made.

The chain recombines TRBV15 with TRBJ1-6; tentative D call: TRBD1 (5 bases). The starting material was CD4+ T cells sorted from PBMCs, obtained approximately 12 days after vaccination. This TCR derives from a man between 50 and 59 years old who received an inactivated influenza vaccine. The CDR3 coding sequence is TGTGCCACCAGCAGAGATAAGGGACATAATTCACCCCTCCACTTT. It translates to CATSRDKGHNSPLHF. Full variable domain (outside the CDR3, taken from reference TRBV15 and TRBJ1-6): DAMVIQNPRYQVTQFGKPVTLSCSQTLNHNVMYWYQQKSSQAPKLLFHYYDKDFNNEADTPDNFQSRRPNTSFCFLDIRSPGLGDTAMYLCATSRDKGHNSPLHFGNGTRLTVT.